This TCR beta chain was captured by sequencing in a study of control samples from healthy donors and cancer patients. This CDR3 is 15 amino acids long. Trimming cost V 1 base and J 4 bases, with 11 bases left between them. Looked up from germline, CDR1 is KGHSH and CDR2 is LQKENI. This clone has a single count. Here immunoSEQ multiplex PCR was the method, and the copy in TCRdb shows in-frame clones only, minus some. The table shows about 51,000 clones, with about four fifths occurring only once. The chain joins TRBV18 to TRBJ1-5; D may be TRBD1 (6 bases). The TCR was taken from a man aged 65 to 79 in good health. Sequenced: blood. CDR3 DNA sequence: TGTGCCAGCTCACCACAGGGACATCTAAATCAGCCCCAGCATTTT. Translating gives CASSPQGHLNQPQHF.